This T cell receptor (beta chain) originates from a study of regulatory T cells in long-lasting Graves disease. Arm-PCR with iRepertoire HTBI primers amplified the CDR3 regions for these TCR beta libraries. TCRdb recomputed calls from the multiplex PCR reads with MiXCR, one row per CDR3 protein. Of about 330,000 distinct CDR3 sequences in the sample, 16% were seen once. This clonotype occurred many times. Time point specified: newly diagnosed GD, antithyroid drugs for less than 3 months. The authors made the TCR library using RNA they extracted from PBMCs. Germline CDR1 is SGHAT and CDR2 is FQNNGV. The V end lost 7 bases, the J end lost 3 bases, and 21 bases lay between the germline ends. The CDR3 has 17 amino acids. These sequences were also reported in another study, on T cells in Graves' hyperthyroidism and ophthalmopathy. That paper notes: HTBI primers were employed in a first-round RT-PCR of the TCR CDR3. Most clonotypes expanded in thyroid above 0.001 were likewise present in blood. Ophthalmopathy stood apart from stable hyperthyroidism in a 13 V-J model.

The chain couples TRBV11-2 to TRBJ1-4; D remains unclear. Sequenced material: peripheral blood mononuclear cells (PBMCs), taken at new diagnosis, from a patient treated with antithyroid drugs. This receptor was obtained from a woman younger than 30 with Graves disease. The CDR3 nucleotides read TGTGCCAGCACCGACCCATTCAGCGGATTTCCTAATGAAAAACTGTTTTTT. Its translation is CASTDPFSGFPNEKLFF.